This T cell receptor beta chain emerged from a study of blood T cell repertoires in COVID-19. Germline assignment: CDR1 LNHDA and CDR2 SQIVND (reference sequence). This CDR3 contains 15 residues. The V and J ends lost 1 base and 9 bases respectively, with 16 bases between them. Per the original methods: The assay estimated nucleated cells by amplifying reference gene primers. Only in-frame clones appear in the TCRdb table, and some are missing; sequencing was by immunoSEQ multiplex PCR. V and J calls and clone size are those listed in that table; D and trimming were worked out from the DNA. The repertoire holds roughly 120,000 clones, with roughly nine tenths as singletons.

The sequence derives from a man aged 50-59 years with active COVID-19. The sequencing sample was made of peripheral blood. This sequence joins TRBV19 and TRBJ2-1; D is uncertain. The CDR3 coding sequence is TGTGCCAGTAGTATAGCGAGACATCGTTTGGGTGAGCAGTTCTTC. Translated, it gives CASSIARHRLGEQFF.